These 5 T cell receptor beta chains came from one sample sequenced in a study of blood T cells in healthy people across ages. Through a sample-barcoded 5' primer and a J-beta primer mix, a second PCR was run for roughly 7 to 11 cycles. MiXCR, applied by TCRdb to the 5' RACE reads, yields one record per CDR3 protein. The data hold fewer than 2,000,000 distinct CDR3 sequences, with about 31% observed a single time. What was sequenced was blood. These receptors were taken from a woman in her 30s in good health.

This clonotype was seen repeatedly, ten times or more. The chain has TRBV4-1 and TRBJ2-7; D may be TRBD2 (6 bases). V dropped 3 bases and J dropped 3 bases, with 9 bases sitting between them. This CDR3 has 13 amino acids. Germline V lookup: CDR1 MGHRA, CDR2 YSYEKL. CDR3 sequence (DNA): TGCGCCAGCAGCCATGGGACTGGCTACGAGCAGTACTTC. Protein product: CASSHGTGYEQYF.

This clonotype appeared a few times. This chain joins TRBV7-2 and TRBJ1-1; maybe TRBD1 (5 bases). Between the trimmed V and J ends, which lost 6 bases and 11 bases, there was a span of 22 bases. This CDR3 is built from 14 residues. Germline CDR1 SGHTA, CDR2 FQGNSA. The CDR3 sequence is CASRTYGTGGAAFF. In DNA, the CDR3 is TGTGCCAGCAGGACATATGGGACGGGCGGGGCCGCTTTCTTT.

This clonotype was counted between two and nine times. The V call is TRBV9, the J call TRBJ2-1, with 8 bases aligning to TRBD1. There are 15 residues in the CDR3. The germline V gene has CDR1 SGDLS and CDR2 YYNGEE. V shed 2 bases and J 5 bases; nucleotides not matched to a gene: 6. The DNA for the CDR3 is TGTGCCAGCAGCGTCGCAGGGGGCGGGAACAATGAGCAGTTCTTC. The encoded protein is CASSVAGGGNNEQFF.

There are a few counts of this clonotype. The gene calls are TRBV20-1 and TRBJ1-3; no clear D. V shed 2 bases and J shed 4 bases, with 21 bases lying between them. There are 17 residues in the CDR3. Germline V gene sequence: CDR1 DFQATT, CDR2 SNEGSKA (reference sequence). The CDR3 sequence is CSARPHGEGRGGNTIYF. The CDR3 coding sequence is TGCAGTGCTAGACCTCATGGAGAGGGCCGGGGAGGAAACACCATATATTTT.

This clonotype was observed a few times. This chain connects TRBV30 to TRBJ1-5, with 8 nucleotides matching TRBD1. This CDR3 has 16 amino acids. After removal of 0 bases from V and 7 bases from J, the junction contained 11 bases not matched to a gene. Germline assignment: CDR1 GTSNPN and CDR2 SVGIG (reference sequence). Written as DNA, the CDR3 is TGTGCCTGGAGTGTACAGAGCGGGACAGGCGGGCAGCCCCAGCATTTT. It is translated as CAWSVQSGTGGQPQHF.